The present T cell receptor (beta chain) was sequenced within a study of T cells after somatic rescue of genetic block. In germline, CDR1 is SGHAT, CDR2 FQNNGV. V lost 4 bases, J lost 0 bases, and 13 bases lay in between. This CDR3 has 15 amino acids. Some clones are missing from TCRdb's copy, which holds only in-frame ones; the method was immunoSEQ multiplex PCR. Among 11,000 to 15,000 clones, 65% to 85% were seen once, and the ten largest hold more than 20%. V gene TRBV11-2 combines with J gene TRBJ2-7, with a tentative D call TRBD2 (6 bases). Sequencing was performed on peripheral blood mononuclear cells (PBMCs). The clonotype comes from a boy between 10 and 17 years old. Here the CDR3 reads CASSSRGDSSYEQYF. The CDR3 DNA reads TGTGCCAGCAGCTCTAGAGGGGACTCCTCCTACGAGCAGTACTTC.